Listed here are 29 T cell receptor beta chains from one sample, sequenced in a study of cytomegalovirus exposure and HLA in healthy donors. Researchers ran the PCR with 60 Vbeta and 13 Jbeta primers. Sequenced by immunoSEQ multiplex PCR; TCRdb stores in-frame clones only, minus some. The sample lists 250,000 to 350,000 clones, roughly 88% seen once, with roughly 4% in the top ten. Sequenced material: PBMCs. These receptors all come from a man aged 35 to 55 in good health and CMV-seropositive.

As regards this clone: Other nucleotide sequences in the sample specify the same CDR3. The chain joins TRBV9 to TRBJ2-7; 10 bases agree with TRBD2. V shed 0 bases, J shed 0 bases, and the junction held 3 bases outside the gene matches. Germline-derived CDR1 and CDR2 are SGDLS and YYNGEE. The CDR3 totals 16 residues. CDR3 bases: TGTGCCAGCAGCGTAGAAGCTAGCGGGAGCTCCTACGAGCAGTACTTC. Its translation: CASSVEASGSSYEQYF.

This clone was found a few times. The V and J genes are TRBV7-9 and TRBJ2-7; unclear D gene. V lost 6 bases, J lost 4 bases, and 10 bases lay in between. The germline CDR1 and CDR2 sequences are SEHNR and FQNEAQ (reference sequence). CDR3 size: 12 residues. CDR3 loop: CASRGIDYEQYF. The CDR3 coding sequence is TGTGCCAGCAGGGGCATAGATTACGAGCAGTACTTC.

The gene calls are TRBV6-5 and TRBJ2-5; a weak D match, TRBD2 (5 bases). The end of the DNA fits TRBJ2-7 better, so the J call may be wrong. The CDR3 is 13 residues long. Germline CDR1 MNHEY, CDR2 SVGAGI. The CDR3 here is CASSFRGEREQYF. The CDR3 DNA reads as TGTGCCAGCAGTTTCCGTGGGGAGCGCGAGCAGTACTTC.

The rearrangement links TRBV2 to TRBJ2-5; D is unresolved. Deletions cut 5 bases from V and 3 bases from J, with 13 bases between. Germline lookup yields CDR1 SNHLY and CDR2 FYNNEI. This CDR3 spans 14 amino acids. This CDR3 is CASSFQEGEETQYF. Written as DNA, the CDR3 is TGTGCCAGCAGTTTCCAGGAAGGCGAAGAGACCCAGTACTTC.

The chain links TRBV5-1 to TRBJ2-1; 10 bases match TRBD2. Trimming cost V 7 bases and J 3 bases; bases outside gene matches: 10. The CDR3 extends over 16 amino acids. Germline values: CDR1 SGHRS, CDR2 YFSETQ. CDR3 loop: CASGRQRGGSYNEQFF. The CDR3 DNA reads TGCGCCAGCGGCAGACAGCGGGGGGGTAGCTACAATGAGCAGTTCTTC.

The chain links TRBV29-1 to TRBJ2-7; 10 bases are a match to TRBD2. The CDR3 consists of 12 residues. Trimming took 7 bases from V and 3 from J; bases not matched to a gene: 3. Germline V lookup: CDR1 SQVTM, CDR2 ANQGSEA. As DNA, the CDR3 is TGCAGCGCGGCTAGCGGGAGCTACGAGCAGTACTTC. The encoded protein is CSAASGSYEQYF.

The chain combines TRBV11-2 with TRBJ1-1; D gene uncertain. Germline V gene sequence: CDR1 SGHAT, CDR2 FQNNGV. With 4 bases removed from V and 0 bases from J, the gap between germline ends came to 15 bases. The CDR3 runs 16 residues. The CDR3 loop reads CASSSTHRDLNTEAFF. DNA for the CDR3: TGTGCCAGCAGCTCGACCCACCGGGATTTGAACACTGAAGCTTTCTTT.

The rearrangement joins TRBV6-5 to TRBJ2-7; 11 bases match TRBD2. This CDR3 has 13 residues. Unmatched junction bases numbered 5, after V lost 6 bases and J lost 7 bases. CDR1 is MNHEY and CDR2 is SVGAGI in the germline V gene. CDR3 amino acids: CASRLAGVKEQYF. In DNA form, the CDR3 reads TGTGCCAGCAGACTAGCGGGAGTTAAGGAGCAGTACTTC.

The rearrangement joins TRBV4-3 to TRBJ2-7; 16 bases align to TRBD2. This CDR3 is 18 amino acids long. The V gene end was trimmed by 0 bases and the J gene end by 0 bases; junction bases not matched to a gene: 2. Germline-derived CDR1 and CDR2 are LGHNA and YSLEER. Written as DNA, the CDR3 is TGCGCCAGCAGCCAAGAGGGACTAGCGGGAGGGCGCTCCTACGAGCAGTACTTC. Protein product: CASSQEGLAGGRSYEQYF.

Of note for this clone: Other DNA sequences in the sample encode the same CDR3. The chain carries TRBV27 and TRBJ2-7; 8 bases map to TRBD1. Germline V gene sequence: CDR1 MNHEY, CDR2 SMNVEV (reference sequence). J was trimmed by 2 bases and V by 5 bases; bases with no gene match: 5. This CDR3 comprises 14 residues. As DNA, the CDR3 is TGTGCCAGCAGTCTAGGACAGGGTCCCTACGAGCAGTACTTC. This sequence encodes CASSLGQGPYEQYF.

The chain has TRBV19 and TRBJ2-7, with D possibly TRBD2 on 6 matching bases. Per the germline V gene, CDR1 is LNHDA and CDR2 is SQIVND (reference sequence). This CDR3 region has 15 residues. Between the trimmed V and J ends, which lost 6 bases and 1 base, there was a span of 16 bases. The CDR3 region has the DNA TGTGCCAGTAGCCCTGGGTCCGGGACTTCCTACGAGCAGTACTTC. Translated: CASSPGSGTSYEQYF.

This rearrangement joins TRBV6-5 to TRBJ2-7; possible D gene TRBD1, 6 bases. Germline V CDR1 and CDR2: MNHEY, SVGAGI. Trimming removed 0 bases from V and 9 bases from J, with 21 bases in between. The CDR3 runs to 16 residues. CDR3 sequence reads: CASSYSVAGEIRVQYF. In DNA, the CDR3 is TGTGCCAGCAGTTACTCGGTAGCAGGGGAGATAAGGGTGCAGTACTTC.

The CDR3 sequence is CAWSVVAGDLANTGELFF. The CDR3 bases are TGTGCCTGGAGTGTAGTAGCGGGAGACCTCGCGAACACCGGGGAGCTGTTTTTT. The chain carries TRBV30 and TRBJ2-2; 9 bases map to TRBD2. The CDR3 loop spans 18 amino acids. Germline assignment: CDR1 GTSNPN and CDR2 SVGIG (reference sequence). The ends lost 0 bases at V and 0 bases at J; junction bases unmatched: 8.

The rearrangement joins TRBV11-3 to TRBJ2-1, with TRBD2 identical over 11 bases. The CDR3 has 16 residues. V shed 4 bases and J 6 bases; nucleotides not matched to a gene: 8. Germline V lookup: CDR1 SGHNT, CDR2 YENEEA. This chain's CDR3 is CASSSTLAGGINEQFF. DNA of the CDR3: TGTGCCAGCAGCTCCACGTTAGCGGGAGGGATCAATGAGCAGTTCTTC.

This clone was counted only a few times. The J gene is TRBJ1-1, the V gene TRBV6-5; 8 bases align to TRBD1. The germline V gene has CDR1 MNHEY and CDR2 SVGAGI. Trimming took 2 bases from V and 9 from J; bases not matched to a gene: 5. The CDR3 has 13 amino acids. CDR3 in DNA: TGTGCCAGCAGTTACGATATCAGGGGGCAAGCTTTCTTT. It specifies CASSYDIRGQAFF.

The chain employs TRBV18 and TRBJ1-5; D is possibly TRBD1 (5 bases). This CDR3 is built from 15 residues. Germline values: CDR1 KGHSH, CDR2 LQKENI. Trimming took 2 bases from V and 10 from J, leaving 18 bases between them. The chain's CDR3 is CASSPEHRLKRPQHF. The DNA of the CDR3 is TGTGCCAGCTCACCAGAGCACAGGCTCAAGAGACCCCAGCATTTT.

The V and J genes are TRBV7-2 and TRBJ2-7; TRBD1 aligns across 10 bases. Germline V gene sequence: CDR1 SGHTA, CDR2 FQGNSA. Unmatched junction bases numbered 4, after V lost 6 bases and J lost 5 bases. This CDR3 has 13 amino acids. CDR3 nucleotide sequence: TGTGCCAGCAGAGGACAGGGGGAGAACGAGCAGTACTTC. Residues: CASRGQGENEQYF.

This clone is a singleton in its sample. V and J are TRBV18 and TRBJ2-5; perhaps TRBD2 as D (6 bases). Germline CDR1 reads KGHSH; CDR2 reads LQKENI. This CDR3 comprises 15 residues. The germline V and J ends were trimmed by 1 base and 0 bases, with 9 bases remaining between them. The chain's CDR3 is CASSPLSGDQETQYF. In DNA, the CDR3 is TGTGCCAGCTCACCACTTTCGGGGGACCAAGAGACCCAGTACTTC.

This clone was seen once. The rearrangement links TRBV19 to TRBJ1-5; 8 bases align to TRBD1. V dropped 9 bases and J dropped 3; count of bases not matched to a gene: 10. Germline V CDR1 and CDR2: LNHDA, SQIVND (reference sequence). This CDR3 comprises 15 residues. The CDR3 protein is CASTPGTGLNQPQHF. Written as DNA, the CDR3 is TGTGCCAGCACTCCCGGGACAGGCCTCAATCAGCCCCAGCATTTT.

The CDR3 sequence is CASSHGLGAYEQYF. CDR3 bases: TGCGCCAGCAGCCACGGACTAGGGGCCTACGAGCAGTACTTC. The J gene is TRBJ2-7, the V gene TRBV4-1; the match to TRBD2 covers 7 bases. CDR3 size: 14 residues. Germline CDR1 reads MGHRA; CDR2 reads YSYEKL. With V trimmed by 3 bases and J by 2 bases, 4 bases remained unmatched.

This clone was recorded only once. The CDR3 nucleotides are TGCGCCAGCAAGGGACTGAGCTCCTACGAGCAGTACTTC. This sequence encodes CASKGLSSYEQYF. V and J are TRBV4-3 and TRBJ2-7; D might be TRBD2 (6 bases). Trimming shortened V by 7 bases and J by 0 bases, and 10 bases separated the two germline ends. Germline CDR1 reads LGHNA; CDR2 reads YSLEER. This CDR3 comprises 13 residues.

J is TRBJ2-7 and V is TRBV5-4; TRBD1 matches 7 bases. CDR3 size: 14 residues. The junction had 7 bases not matched to a gene; V was cut back by 3 bases and J by 4 bases. The germline V gene encodes CDR1 SGHNT and CDR2 YYREEE (reference sequence). The CDR3 region has the DNA TGTGCCAGCAGCTGGTCAGGGGGAACTTACGAGCAGTACTTC. It specifies CASSWSGGTYEQYF.

The V and J genes are TRBV4-1 and TRBJ2-7, with a possible D match to TRBD1 (5 bases). There are 13 residues in the CDR3. The V and J ends lost 1 base and 2 bases respectively, with 6 bases between them. In germline, CDR1 is MGHRA, CDR2 YSYEKL. The CDR3 loop reads CASSQGRAYEQYF. The CDR3 nucleotides read TGCGCCAGCAGCCAAGGCAGGGCCTACGAGCAGTACTTC.

The chain combines TRBV11-2 with TRBJ1-5, with TRBD1 identical over 7 bases. CDR3 length equals 15 residues. In germline, CDR1 is SGHAT, CDR2 FQNNGV. Trimming at V came to 1 base and at J to 8 bases, leaving 8 bases not matched to a gene. CDR3 sequence: CASSLGGTAHEPQHF. Here the CDR3 DNA reads TGTGCCAGCAGCTTAGGGGGGACAGCCCACGAGCCCCAGCATTTT. Drawing the rest from reference TRBV11-2 and TRBJ1-5, the complete variable domain is EAGVAQSPRYKIIEKRQSVAFWCNPISGHATLYWYQQILGQGPKLLIQFQNNGVVDDSQLPKDRFSAERLKGVDSTLKIQPAKLEDSAVYLCASSLGGTAHEPQHFGDGTRLSIL.

The V and J genes are TRBV6-6 and TRBJ1-4; a possible D gene is TRBD1 (5 bases). The CDR3 is made up of 13 amino acids. The V gene's germline CDR1 is MNHNY and CDR2 SVGAGI (reference sequence). Trimming shortened V by 6 bases and J by 8 bases, and 13 bases separated the two germline ends. The chain's CDR3 is CASSPLGGEKLFF. DNA for the CDR3: TGTGCCAGCAGCCCACTCGGGGGAGAAAAACTGTTTTTT.

This rearrangement joins TRBV28 to TRBJ2-7; the D gene is possibly TRBD2 (6 bases). The CDR3 spans 17 residues. V lost 2 bases and J 0 bases, leaving 17 bases between the germline ends. The germline V gene encodes CDR1 MDHEN and CDR2 SYDVKM. The CDR3 here is CASSLSLPGGSSYEQYF. For the CDR3, the DNA is TGTGCCAGCAGTTTAAGCCTTCCCGGGGGAAGCTCCTACGAGCAGTACTTC.

The V call is TRBV13, the J call TRBJ1-2; 7 bases are a match to TRBD1. CDR3 size: 16 residues. Germline lookup yields CDR1 PRHDT and CDR2 FYEKMQ (reference sequence). V lost 5 bases and J lost 1; bases outside the gene matches: 10. The CDR3 nucleotides read TGTGCCAGCAGCGGTGAGGGACAGACGCTTAACTATGGCTACACCTTC. Translation gives CASSGEGQTLNYGYTF.

The count of this clone is one. The gene calls are TRBV27 and TRBJ2-1; 7 bases agree with TRBD2. The germline CDR1 and CDR2 sequences are MNHEY and SMNVEV (reference sequence). V shed 4 bases, J shed 2 bases, and the junction held 5 bases outside the gene matches. This CDR3 region has 15 residues. The DNA for the CDR3 is TGTGCCAGCAGTTCGCTAGCGGAGCCCTACAATGAGCAGTTCTTC. This codes for CASSSLAEPYNEQFF.

On this clone: Additional DNA sequences in this sample encode the identical CDR3. The V and J genes are TRBV4-1 and TRBJ2-7, with TRBD2 matching 8 bases. V lost 0 bases and J lost 1; bases outside the gene matches: 2. The CDR3 extends over 15 amino acids. CDR1 is MGHRA, CDR2 YSYEKL, per germline. The CDR3 DNA sequence: TGCGCCAGCAGCCAAGAGCCTAGCGGGTCCTACGAGCAGTACTTC. As protein: CASSQEPSGSYEQYF.